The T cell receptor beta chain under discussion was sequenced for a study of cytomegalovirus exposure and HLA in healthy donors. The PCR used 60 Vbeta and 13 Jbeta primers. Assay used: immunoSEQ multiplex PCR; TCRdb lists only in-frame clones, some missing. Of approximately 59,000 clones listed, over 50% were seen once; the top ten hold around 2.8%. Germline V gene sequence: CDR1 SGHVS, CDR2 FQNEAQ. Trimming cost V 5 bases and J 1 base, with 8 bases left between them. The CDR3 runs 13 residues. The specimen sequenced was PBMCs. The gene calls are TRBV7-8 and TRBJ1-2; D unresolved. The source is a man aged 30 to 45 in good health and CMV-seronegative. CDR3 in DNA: TGTGCCAGCAGCCTCAGAAATAACTATGGCTACACCTTC. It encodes CASSLRNNYGYTF.